The source of this T cell receptor (beta chain) is a study of blood T cell repertoires in COVID-19. Background on the study: Material from acute and convalescent COVID-19 was sourced from the United States, Italy and Spain. The cDNA or gDNA used as material had been derived from T cells, B-cell-depleted T cells, or PBMCs.

CDR1 is SNHLY, CDR2 FYNNEI, per germline. The CDR3 contains 12 residues. V was cut by 5 bases and J by 6 bases, with 9 bases left in between. Generated by immunoSEQ multiplex PCR, the TCRdb table keeps only in-frame clones and is missing some. The sample records over 85,000 clones, approximately 86% being singletons. A Seattle source enrolled patients during active infection and followed them longitudinally. The V call is TRBV2, the J call TRBJ2-3, with a weak D call TRBD2 (5 bases). The specimen sequenced was peripheral blood. This TCR was recovered from a woman older than 75 with COVID-19, enrolled during active disease. CDR3 sequence: CASSLAPDTQYF. The CDR3 DNA follows: TGTGCCAGCAGTCTAGCTCCCGATACGCAGTATTTT. Looking up the rest from reference TRBV2 and TRBJ2-3 gives the full variable domain: EPEVTQTPSHQVTQMGQEVILRCVPISNHLYFYWYRQILGQKVEFLVSFYNNEISEKSEIFDDQFSVERPDGSNFTLKIRSTKLEDSAMYFCASSLAPDTQYFGPGTRLTVL.